This TCR beta chain was found in a study of blood T cells in healthy people across ages. Study-level points and caveats: Naive T cell percentage and TCR beta diversity correlated strongly. Estimates of diversity drawn from one million T cells were considered underestimates.

Sample-barcoded 5' priming and a J-beta primer mix drove a second PCR of roughly 7 to 11 cycles. TCRdb itself ran the 5' RACE reads through MiXCR, one entry per CDR3 protein. The sample lists 800,000 to 1,300,000 distinct CDR3 sequences, almost 25% occurring once. On this clonotype: Its matching antigen is unknown.

CDR3 length: 15 amino acids. V shed 2 bases and J shed 8 bases, with 15 bases lying between them. The germline gives CDR1 MGHRA, CDR2 YSYEKL. Donors were healthy Caucasian individuals from Russia aged roughly 6 to 100. These data are also associated with another study on T cells of mothers and their children.

The chain is built from TRBV4-1 and TRBJ1-4; D call uncertain. The TCR sequence derives from a girl aged 2-10 years in good health. The specimen sequenced was blood. The CDR3 sequence: CASSQIPGIGEKLFF. CDR3 in DNA: TGCGCCAGCAGCCAAATTCCAGGAATCGGGGAAAAACTGTTTTTT.